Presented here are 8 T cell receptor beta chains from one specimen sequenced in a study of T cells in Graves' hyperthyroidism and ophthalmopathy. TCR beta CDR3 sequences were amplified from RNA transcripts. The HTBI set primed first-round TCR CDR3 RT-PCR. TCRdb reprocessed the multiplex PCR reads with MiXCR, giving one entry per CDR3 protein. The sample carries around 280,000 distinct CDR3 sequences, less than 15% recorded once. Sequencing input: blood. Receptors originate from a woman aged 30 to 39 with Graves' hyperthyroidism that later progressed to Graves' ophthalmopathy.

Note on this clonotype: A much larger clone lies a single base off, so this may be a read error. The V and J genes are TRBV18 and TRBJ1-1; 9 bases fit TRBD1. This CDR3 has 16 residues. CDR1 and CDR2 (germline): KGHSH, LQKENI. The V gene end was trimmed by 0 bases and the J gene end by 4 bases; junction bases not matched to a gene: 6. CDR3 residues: CASSPPVGQGPTEAFF. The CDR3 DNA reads TGTGCCAGCTCACCACCGGTGGGACAGGGACCCACTGAAGCTTTCTTT.

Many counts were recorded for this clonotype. CDR3: CASSLPGSQAKNIQYF. DNA for the CDR3: TGTGCCAGCAGTTTGCCCGGGAGTCAGGCCAAAAACATTCAGTACTTC. The chain links TRBV28 to TRBJ2-4, with D possibly TRBD2 on 6 matching bases. The V and J ends lost 3 bases and 1 base respectively, with 13 bases between them. The CDR3 sequence is 16 residues long. Germline V gene data show CDR1 as MDHEN and CDR2 as SYDVKM.

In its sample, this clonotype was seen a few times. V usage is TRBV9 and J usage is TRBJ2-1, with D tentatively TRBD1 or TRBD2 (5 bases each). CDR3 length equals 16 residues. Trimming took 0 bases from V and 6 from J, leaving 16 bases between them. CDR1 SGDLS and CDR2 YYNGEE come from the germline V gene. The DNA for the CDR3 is TGTGCCAGCAGCGTAGGACGAGGGGCCTCACGCAATGAGCAGTTCTTC. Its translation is CASSVGRGASRNEQFF.

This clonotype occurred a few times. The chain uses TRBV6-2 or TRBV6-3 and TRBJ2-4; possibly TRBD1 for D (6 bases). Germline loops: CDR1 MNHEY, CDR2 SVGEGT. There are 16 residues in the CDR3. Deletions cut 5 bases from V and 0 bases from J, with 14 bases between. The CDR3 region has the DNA TGTGCCAGCAGTACAGGACAGACACTAGCCAAAAACATTCAGTACTTC. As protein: CASSTGQTLAKNIQYF.

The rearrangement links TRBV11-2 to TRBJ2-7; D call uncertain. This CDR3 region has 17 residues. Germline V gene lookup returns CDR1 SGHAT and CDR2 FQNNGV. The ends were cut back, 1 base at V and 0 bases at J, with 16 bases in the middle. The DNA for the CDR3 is TGTGCCAGCAGCTTAGCGTTTAGGCAGGCGAGCTCCTACGAGCAGTACTTC. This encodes CASSLAFRQASSYEQYF.

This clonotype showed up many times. CDR3 protein: CASSNPNVGYGAKNIQYF. DNA of the CDR3: TGTGCCAGCAGTAACCCCAACGTGGGGTACGGGGCCAAAAACATTCAGTACTTC. This chain uses TRBV28 with TRBJ2-4; D remains ambiguous. The germline V gene encodes CDR1 MDHEN and CDR2 SYDVKM. CDR3 length: 18 residues. The V end lost 5 bases, the J end lost 1 base, and 21 bases lay between the germline ends.

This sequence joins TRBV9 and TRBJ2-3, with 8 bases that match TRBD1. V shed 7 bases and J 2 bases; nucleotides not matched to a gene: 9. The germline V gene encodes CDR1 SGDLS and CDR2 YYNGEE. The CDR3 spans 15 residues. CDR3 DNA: TGTGCCAGCTCACAGGGGGGTACCGCCACAGATACGCAGTATTTT. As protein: CASSQGGTATDTQYF.

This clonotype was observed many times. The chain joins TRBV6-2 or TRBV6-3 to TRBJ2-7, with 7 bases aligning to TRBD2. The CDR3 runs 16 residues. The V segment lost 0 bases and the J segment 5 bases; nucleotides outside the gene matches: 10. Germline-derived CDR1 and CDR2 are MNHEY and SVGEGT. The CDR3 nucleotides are TGTGCCAGCAGTTACTCGATAACGGGAGGAACCCACGAGCAGTACTTC. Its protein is CASSYSITGGTHEQYF.